A single sample gave rise to the 8 T cell receptor beta chains below, sequenced in a study of cytomegalovirus exposure and HLA in healthy donors. PCR primers comprised 60 Vbeta and 13 Jbeta primers. Some clones are missing from TCRdb's copy, which holds only in-frame ones; the method was immunoSEQ multiplex PCR. The table has approximately 150,000 clones, 80% to 90% seen once; the top ten hold 5.5% to 8%. Sequences were obtained from PBMCs. The receptors here all came from a woman younger than 45 in good health and CMV-seropositive.

This chain joins TRBV5-1 and TRBJ2-3; D unresolved. The CDR3 is 15 residues long. V was shortened by 0 bases and J by 0 bases, with 8 bases between the two germline ends. The germline CDR1 and CDR2 sequences are SGHRS and YFSETQ. CDR3 in DNA: TGCGCCAGCAGCTTGGTCGTTACTAGCACAGATACGCAGTATTTT. Its translation: CASSLVVTSTDTQYF.

The chain couples TRBV4-3 to TRBJ1-6; 8 bases match TRBD1. The length of the CDR3 is 16 residues. CDR1 and CDR2 from the germline V gene are LGHNA and YSLEER. Unmatched junction bases numbered 5, after V lost 0 bases and J lost 7 bases. This CDR3 reads CASSQEVAGGNSPLHF. Here the CDR3 DNA reads TGCGCCAGCAGCCAAGAAGTGGCAGGGGGCAATTCACCCCTCCACTTT.

The rearrangement links TRBV10-3 to TRBJ2-5, with 9 bases aligning to TRBD1. The last part of the DNA fits TRBJ2-7 better; the J call may be wrong. The germline CDR1 and CDR2 sequences are ENHRY and SYGVKD. CDR3 length: 15 amino acids. This CDR3 is CAIGRSGTGSIEQYF. The CDR3 DNA follows: TGTGCCATCGGGAGATCCGGGACAGGGAGTATCGAGCAGTACTTC.

Here the CDR3 DNA reads TGTGCCAGCAGCGTAGTAACGGGGTCTAGGGCTGAAGCTTTCTTT. It specifies CASSVVTGSRAEAFF. This chain uses TRBV9 with TRBJ1-1; the D is unclear. V gave up 0 bases and J gave up 6 bases, with 15 bases separating them. CDR1 and CDR2 (germline): SGDLS, YYNGEE. The CDR3 sequence is 15 residues long.

This clone was seen once. The chain uses TRBV7-3 and TRBJ1-1, with D hard to call. V lost 0 bases and J lost 5, with 7 bases in between. The CDR3 consists of 13 residues. From germline, CDR1 is SGHTA and CDR2 FQGTGA. The CDR3 coding sequence is TGTGCCAGCAGCTTAACTTGGAGAACTGAAGCTTTCTTT. Its translation: CASSLTWRTEAFF.

The chain combines TRBV5-4 with TRBJ2-7, with 9 bases matching TRBD2. From germline, CDR1 is SGHNT and CDR2 YYREEE (reference sequence). Germline trimming cut 0 bases from V and 2 bases from J; bases unmatched to any gene: 3. CDR3 length: 15 amino acids. The CDR3 DNA follows: TGTGCCAGCAGCTTGGCCGGCGGGGGGGCCTACGAGCAGTACTTC. This codes for CASSLAGGGAYEQYF.

The rearrangement uses TRBV7-2 and TRBJ1-2; D call uncertain. CDR1 and CDR2 (germline): SGHTA, FQGNSA. Between the trimmed V and J ends, which lost 1 base and 4 bases, there was a span of 10 bases. The CDR3 is 14 amino acids. CDR3 region: CASSLGSLTYGYTF. DNA of the CDR3: TGTGCCAGCAGCTTAGGCAGTCTCACCTATGGCTACACCTTC.

The chain employs TRBV30 and TRBJ1-1, with TRBD1 as a possible D gene (6 bases). Germline-derived CDR1 and CDR2 are GTSNPN and SVGIG (reference sequence). The ends were cut back, 3 bases at V and 11 bases at J, with 16 bases in the middle. The CDR3 contains 12 residues. As DNA, the CDR3 is TGTGCCTGGAGCCAGGGGCTAACGGTTGCTTTCTTT. It specifies CAWSQGLTVAFF.